This TCR beta chain was documented in a study of cytomegalovirus exposure and HLA in healthy donors. Whole-study results and caveats: Presence/absence analyses assumed roughly uniform sequencing depth across donors, which may not hold.

60 Vbeta and 13 Jbeta primers were used in PCR. Method: immunoSEQ multiplex PCR; TCRdb's copy keeps in-frame clones and lacks some. The repertoire holds some 120,000 clones, with 75% to 85% as singletons. As for this clone: Its antigen is currently unknown.

The source of this sequence is a man aged 30-40 years in good health and CMV-seronegative. Input material: PBMCs.

The CDR3 sequence: CSVSLAGVSDEQFF. The CDR3 nucleotides are TGCAGCGTTTCACTAGCGGGAGTTAGCGATGAGCAGTTCTTC. This rearrangement joins TRBV29-1 to TRBJ2-1; TRBD2 aligns across 11 bases. CDR3 size: 14 residues. The germline V gene encodes CDR1 SQVTM and CDR2 ANQGSEA. V shed 5 bases, J shed 8 bases, and the junction held 8 bases outside the gene matches.